Listed below are T cell receptor beta chains from one sample, sequenced in a study of early T cells in non-severe SARS-CoV-2 infection. MiXCR was run by TCRdb on the 5' RACE reads, yielding one entry per CDR3 protein. Of tens of thousands of distinct CDR3 sequences in the sample, about an eighth were seen once. Sequenced input: whole blood. The source of these receptors is an adult who was a healthcare worker with PCR-confirmed SARS-CoV-2 infection or an uninfected control (not recorded which). Both conserved end residues are part of each CDR3. D genes are given only for firm matches. Clone size is shown for a subset of rows, as once, few, many or a class of expanded clone.

D	size	V	J	CDR3	DNA
-	many	TRBV5-1	TRBJ2-7	CASSLRESGVNLRSYEQYF	TGCGCCAGCAGCTTGCGGGAGAGCGGTGTGAACCTTCGTTCCTACGAGCAGTACTTC
TRBD1	-	TRBV27	TRBJ1-1	CASSFRDRAEAFF	TGTGCCAGCAGTTTCCGCGACAGGGCTGAAGCTTTCTTT
TRBD2	many	TRBV29-1	TRBJ2-1	CSVVAGGYNEQFF	TGCAGCGTAGTAGCGGGGGGCTACAATGAGCAGTTCTTC
-	few	TRBV29-1	TRBJ2-1	CSVELPNEQFF	TGCAGCGTTGAATTACCAAATGAGCAGTTCTTC
-	few	TRBV11-2	TRBJ2-1	CASSLAAQGLGQFF	TGTGCCAGCAGCTTAGCCGCACAGGGCTTAGGGCAGTTCTTC
-	many	TRBV20-1	TRBJ1-4	CSASLPGIKREKLFF	TGCAGTGCTAGCCTACCTGGGATTAAAAGAGAAAAACTGTTTTTT
-	-	TRBV6-5	TRBJ1-1	CASSYSILLNTEAFF	TGTGCCAGCAGTTACTCGATACTCCTGAACACTGAAGCTTTCTTT
-	few	TRBV12-3/TRBV12-4	TRBJ1-1	CASSTRPDGAFF	TGTGCCAGCAGTACCCGACCTGACGGGGCTTTCTTT
-	many	TRBV28	TRBJ1-1	CASSLGGLKNTEAFF	TGTGCCAGCAGTTTGGGGGGGCTCAAGAACACTGAAGCTTTCTTT
-	many	TRBV7-9	TRBJ2-2	CASSLDGTGELFF	TGTGCCAGCAGCTTAGACGGGACCGGGGAGCTGTTTTTT
-	many	TRBV7-9	TRBJ2-6	CASSPRGKAGANVLTF	TGTGCCAGCAGCCCCCGAGGGAAGGCTGGGGCCAACGTCCTGACTTTC
-	many	TRBV11-2	TRBJ1-2	CASSPPATAGVGGYTF	TGTGCCAGCAGCCCCCCGGCGACAGCAGGAGTAGGTGGCTACACCTTC
-	many	TRBV6-1	TRBJ1-1	CASSDRNTEAFF	TGTGCCAGCAGCGACAGGAACACTGAAGCTTTCTTT
TRBD1	-	TRBV28	TRBJ1-4	CASSPPGQFVSNEKLFF	TGTGCCAGCAGTCCCCCGGGACAGTTCGTCTCTAATGAAAAACTGTTTTTT
-	many	TRBV12-3/TRBV12-4	TRBJ1-2	CASSFLGSVNVYGYTF	TGTGCCAGCAGTTTCTTGGGGTCAGTGAACGTCTATGGCTACACCTTC
-	-	TRBV4-3	TRBJ1-2	CASSQGADSFNYGYTF	TGCGCCAGCAGCCAAGGAGCGGACAGTTTCAACTATGGCTACACCTTC
-	-	TRBV4-3	TRBJ2-3	CASSQEGKSTDTQYF	TGCGCCAGCAGCCAAGAAGGCAAGAGCACAGATACGCAGTATTTT
-	-	TRBV28	TRBJ1-2	CASRLQGNHYGYTF	TGTGCCAGCAGGTTACAGGGTAATCACTATGGCTACACCTTC
TRBD2	many	TRBV5-1	TRBJ2-3	CASSPPAGGQDTQYF	TGCGCCAGCAGTCCCCCGGCGGGGGGGCAAGATACGCAGTATTTT
TRBD1	many	TRBV7-2	TRBJ1-6	CASSLDHRTGARRVVSPLHF	TGTGCCAGCAGCTTAGATCATAGGACAGGGGCCCGCCGGGTCGTTTCACCCCTCCACTTT
TRBD2	many	TRBV9	TRBJ2-1	CASSVAGIAGAQSSSYNEQFF	TGTGCCAGCAGCGTAGCGGGTATAGCGGGGGCCCAATCGAGCTCCTACAATGAGCAGTTCTTC
TRBD2	many	TRBV20-1	TRBJ2-3	CSAPTAGGSTDTQYF	TGCAGTGCTCCGACGGCGGGAGGGAGCACAGATACGCAGTATTTT
TRBD1	many	TRBV13	TRBJ2-1	CASSSTGTGEDEQFF	TGTGCCAGCAGCTCCACCGGGACAGGGGAGGATGAGCAGTTCTTC
-	few	TRBV28	TRBJ2-1	CASSSRTPGQFF	TGTGCCAGCAGTTCCCGGACACCGGGGCAGTTCTTC
-	-	TRBV3-1	TRBJ2-7	CASSLGGGGFYEQYF	TGTGCCAGCAGCCTGGGAGGTGGGGGATTCTACGAGCAGTACTTC
TRBD1	few	TRBV10-3	TRBJ1-2	CAIRDRENGYTF	TGTGCCATCAGGGACAGGGAAAATGGCTACACCTTC
TRBD1	-	TRBV12-3/TRBV12-4	TRBJ2-7	CASSNTGVVSYGQYF	TGTGCCAGCAGTAATACAGGGGTCGTCTCCTACGGGCAGTACTTC
-	many	TRBV29-1	TRBJ1-1	CSVEGRNTEAFF	TGCAGCGTTGAAGGGCGGAACACTGAAGCTTTCTTT
-	-	TRBV11-2	TRBJ2-1	CASSLESSRIYNEQFF	TGTGCCAGCAGCTTAGAGTCTTCAAGAATCTACAATGAGCAGTTCTTC
-	-	TRBV29-1	TRBJ2-1	CSVELGPNYNEQFF	TGCAGCGTTGAATTGGGCCCCAACTACAATGAGCAGTTCTTC
TRBD1	many	TRBV4-3	TRBJ2-7	CASSQVGQGAWEQYF	TGCGCCAGCAGCCAAGTGGGCCAGGGGGCATGGGAGCAGTACTTC
-	-	TRBV10-1	TRBJ2-3	CASSRIVGADTQYF	TGCGCCAGCAGCAGGATAGTTGGGGCAGATACGCAGTATTTT
-	many	TRBV12-3/TRBV12-4	TRBJ1-3	CASSHSVGVGNTIYF	TGTGCCAGCAGTCATTCCGTCGGAGTTGGAAACACCATATATTTT
TRBD2	many	TRBV7-6	TRBJ2-2	CASSLGVIRAGGHTGELFF	TGTGCCAGCAGCTTAGGGGTAATACGAGCGGGGGGGCACACCGGGGAGCTGTTTTTT
TRBD2	many	TRBV28	TRBJ2-2	CASSRTSATSYFTGELFF	TGTGCCAGCAGTCGGACTAGCGCCACGAGCTACTTCACCGGGGAGCTGTTTTTT
-	many	TRBV12-5	TRBJ1-2	CASGLGQGGSYTF	TGTGCTAGTGGTTTGGGCCAGGGTGGAAGCTACACCTTC
-	many	TRBV6-2/TRBV6-3	TRBJ2-1	CASSYRRADEQFF	TGTGCCAGCAGTTACCGGAGGGCGGATGAGCAGTTCTTC
-	few	TRBV3-1	TRBJ1-2	CASSQDERGYTF	TGTGCCAGCAGCCAAGATGAGCGCGGCTACACCTTC
TRBD1	many	TRBV6-4	TRBJ2-2	CASSPGQGDTGELFF	TGTGCCAGCAGCCCGGGACAGGGCGACACCGGGGAGCTGTTTTTT
-	few	TRBV7-2	TRBJ1-6	CASSLEAGSNNSPLHF	TGTGCCAGCAGCTTAGAGGCAGGGAGTAATAATTCACCCCTCCACTTT
-	many	TRBV20-1	TRBJ1-6	CSATAGTENSPLHF	TGCAGTGCGACCGCCGGGACGGAAAATTCACCCCTCCACTTT
TRBD2	many	TRBV19	TRBJ2-1	CASRGLAGGPYNEQFF	TGTGCCAGTAGGGGACTAGCGGGGGGTCCCTACAATGAGCAGTTCTTC
-	many	TRBV20-1	TRBJ2-5	CSAADSLVGVGQYF	TGCAGTGCTGCAGACTCCCTGGTTGGGGTGGGCCAGTACTTC
TRBD2	-	TRBV20-1	TRBJ2-7	CSASAGLVSSYEQYF	TGCAGTGCTAGTGCAGGACTAGTCTCCTCCTACGAGCAGTACTTC
TRBD2	few	TRBV7-9	TRBJ2-5	CASSHRLAGGEETQYF	TGTGCCAGCAGCCACCGACTAGCGGGGGGAGAGGAGACCCAGTACTTC
-	many	TRBV6-5	TRBJ1-5	CASSRGGNQPQHF	TGTGCCAGCAGTCGGGGAGGTAATCAGCCCCAGCATTTT
-	many	TRBV7-8	TRBJ1-5	CASSLETGLSNQPQHF	TGTGCCAGCAGCTTAGAAACGGGGCTTAGCAATCAGCCCCAGCATTTT
TRBD1	many	TRBV19	TRBJ1-2	CASSINQGTGGYTF	TGTGCCAGTAGTATTAATCAGGGGACAGGCGGCTACACCTTC
-	many	TRBV3-1	TRBJ2-1	CASSQENPGSSSYNEQFF	TGTGCCAGCAGCCAAGAGAACCCCGGTTCGAGCTCCTACAATGAGCAGTTCTTC